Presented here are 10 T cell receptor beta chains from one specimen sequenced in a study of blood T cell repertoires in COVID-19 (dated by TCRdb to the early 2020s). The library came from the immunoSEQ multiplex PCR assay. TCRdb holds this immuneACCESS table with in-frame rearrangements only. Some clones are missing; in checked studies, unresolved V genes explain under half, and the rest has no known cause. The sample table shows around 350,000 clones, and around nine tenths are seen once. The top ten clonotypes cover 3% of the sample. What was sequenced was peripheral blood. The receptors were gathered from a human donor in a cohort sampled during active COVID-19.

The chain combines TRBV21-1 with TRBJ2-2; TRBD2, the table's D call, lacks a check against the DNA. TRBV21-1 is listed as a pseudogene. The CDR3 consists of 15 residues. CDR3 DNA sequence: TGTGCCAGCAGCCATCGGTCGGGGGACACCGGGGAGCTGTTTTTT. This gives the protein CASSHRSGDTGELFF.

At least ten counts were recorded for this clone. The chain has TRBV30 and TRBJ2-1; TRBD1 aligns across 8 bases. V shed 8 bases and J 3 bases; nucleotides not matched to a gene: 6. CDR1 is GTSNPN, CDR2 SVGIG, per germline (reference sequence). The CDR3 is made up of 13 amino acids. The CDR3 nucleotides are TGTGCCCCCGGACAGGGTCACTACAATGAGCAGTTCTTC. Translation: CAPGQGHYNEQFF. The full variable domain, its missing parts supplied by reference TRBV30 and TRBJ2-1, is SQTIHQWPATLVQPVGSPLSLECTVEGTSNPNLYWYRQAAGRGLQLLFYSVGIGQISSEVPQNLSASRPQDRQFILSSKKLLLSDSGFYLCAPGQGHYNEQFFGPGTRLTVL.

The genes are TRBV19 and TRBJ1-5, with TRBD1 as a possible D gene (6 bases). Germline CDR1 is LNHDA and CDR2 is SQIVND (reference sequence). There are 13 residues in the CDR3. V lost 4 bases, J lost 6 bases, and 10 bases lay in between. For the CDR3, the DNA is TGTGCCAGTAGTACAGGGGTGACTCAGCCCCAGCATTTT. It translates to CASSTGVTQPQHF.

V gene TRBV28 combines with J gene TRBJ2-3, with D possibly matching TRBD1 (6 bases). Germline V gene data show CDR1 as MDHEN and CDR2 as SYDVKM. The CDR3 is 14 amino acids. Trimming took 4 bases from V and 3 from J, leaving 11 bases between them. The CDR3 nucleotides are TGTGCCAGCAGTTCACTCAGGGGAACAGATACGCAGTATTTT. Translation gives CASSSLRGTDTQYF.

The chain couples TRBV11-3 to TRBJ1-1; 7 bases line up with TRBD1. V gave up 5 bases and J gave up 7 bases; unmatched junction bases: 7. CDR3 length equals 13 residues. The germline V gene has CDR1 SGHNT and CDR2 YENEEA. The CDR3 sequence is CASSPRDRDEAFF. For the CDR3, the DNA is TGTGCCAGCAGCCCACGGGACAGAGATGAAGCTTTCTTT.

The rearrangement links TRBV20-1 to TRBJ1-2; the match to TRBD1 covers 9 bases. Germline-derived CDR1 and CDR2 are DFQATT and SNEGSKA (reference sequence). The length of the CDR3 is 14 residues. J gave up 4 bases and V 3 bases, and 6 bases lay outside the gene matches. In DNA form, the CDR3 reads TGCAGTGCTAGTCTCGGACAGGGGAGCTATGGCTACACCTTC. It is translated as CSASLGQGSYGYTF.

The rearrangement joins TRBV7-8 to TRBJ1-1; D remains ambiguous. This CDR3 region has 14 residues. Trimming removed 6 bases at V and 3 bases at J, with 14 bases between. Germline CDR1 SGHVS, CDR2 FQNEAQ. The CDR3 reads CASSRTDMDTEAFF. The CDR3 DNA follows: TGTGCCAGCAGTCGCACCGACATGGACACTGAAGCTTTCTTT.

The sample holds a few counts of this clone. The CDR3 nucleotides read TGTGCCAGCAGCTTAGTGGGGGCTGGCTACACCTTC. Protein: CASSLVGAGYTF. This chain connects TRBV7-9 to TRBJ1-2, with D possibly being TRBD1 (6 bases). Germline assignment: CDR1 SEHNR and CDR2 FQNEAQ (reference sequence). Trimming pared 1 base from V and 7 bases from J, leaving 7 bases between. The CDR3 extends over 12 amino acids.

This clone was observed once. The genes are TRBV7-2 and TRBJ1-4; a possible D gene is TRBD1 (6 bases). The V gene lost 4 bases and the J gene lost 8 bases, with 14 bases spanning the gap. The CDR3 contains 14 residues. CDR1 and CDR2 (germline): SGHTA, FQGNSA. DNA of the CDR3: TGTGCCAGCAGCTCGGGGGGCTGGGACGAAAAACTGTTTTTT. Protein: CASSSGGWDEKLFF.

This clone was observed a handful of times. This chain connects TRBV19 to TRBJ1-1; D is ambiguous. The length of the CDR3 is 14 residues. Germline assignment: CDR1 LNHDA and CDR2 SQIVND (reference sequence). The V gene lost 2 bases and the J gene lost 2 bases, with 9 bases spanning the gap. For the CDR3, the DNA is TGTGCCAGTAGTATATCGCACTCAAACACTGAAGCTTTCTTT. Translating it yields CASSISHSNTEAFF.